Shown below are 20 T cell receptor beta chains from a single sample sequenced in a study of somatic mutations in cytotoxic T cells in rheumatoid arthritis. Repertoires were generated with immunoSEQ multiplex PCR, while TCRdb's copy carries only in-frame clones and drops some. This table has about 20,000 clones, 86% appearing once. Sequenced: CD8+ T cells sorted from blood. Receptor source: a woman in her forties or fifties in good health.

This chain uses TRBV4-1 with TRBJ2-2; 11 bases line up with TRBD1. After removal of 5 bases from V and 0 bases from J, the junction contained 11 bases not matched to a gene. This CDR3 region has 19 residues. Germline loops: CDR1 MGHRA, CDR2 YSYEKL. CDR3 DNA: TGCGCCAGCAGCTGGCCTAGGGACAGGGGGTATGCGAACACCGGGGAGCTGTTTTTT. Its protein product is CASSWPRDRGYANTGELFF.

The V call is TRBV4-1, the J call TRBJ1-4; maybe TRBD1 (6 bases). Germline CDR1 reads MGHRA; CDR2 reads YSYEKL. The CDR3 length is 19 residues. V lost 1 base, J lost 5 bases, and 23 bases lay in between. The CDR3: CASSQGFIVGSQGNEKLFF. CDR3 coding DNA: TGCGCCAGCAGCCAAGGTTTTATAGTGGGTAGCCAGGGGAATGAAAAACTGTTTTTT.

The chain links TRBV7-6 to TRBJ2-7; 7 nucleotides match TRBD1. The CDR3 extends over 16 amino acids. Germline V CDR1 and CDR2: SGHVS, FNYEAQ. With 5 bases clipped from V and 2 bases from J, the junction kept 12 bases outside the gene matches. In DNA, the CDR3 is TGTGCCAGCAGCGCAACCGGGACAGCCACCCCCTACGAGCAGTACGTC. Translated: CASSATGTATPYEQYV.

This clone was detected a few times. CDR3 nucleotides: TGTGCCAGCAGCGCCCCGGGAGGGGTTATTGATGGCTACACCTTC. This translates into CASSAPGGVIDGYTF. V is TRBV9 and J is TRBJ1-2, with D possibly being TRBD1 (5 bases). Looked up from germline, CDR1 is SGDLS and CDR2 is YYNGEE. The CDR3 is 15 amino acids. Trimming took off 3 bases at V and 6 bases at J, with 18 bases between the two ends.

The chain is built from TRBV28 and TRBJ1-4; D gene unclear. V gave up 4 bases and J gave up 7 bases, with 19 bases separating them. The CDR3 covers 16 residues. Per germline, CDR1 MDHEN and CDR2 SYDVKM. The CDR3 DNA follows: TGTGCCAGCAGTTCCATGGACTCGGTAGTAAGTGAAAAACTGTTTTTT. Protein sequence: CASSSMDSVVSEKLFF.

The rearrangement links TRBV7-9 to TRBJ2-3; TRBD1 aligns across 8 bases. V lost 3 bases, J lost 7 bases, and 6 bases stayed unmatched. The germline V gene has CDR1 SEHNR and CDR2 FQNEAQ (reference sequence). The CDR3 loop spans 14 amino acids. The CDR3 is CASSFETGVNTQYF. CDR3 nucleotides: TGTGCCAGCAGCTTCGAGACAGGGGTAAATACGCAGTATTTT.

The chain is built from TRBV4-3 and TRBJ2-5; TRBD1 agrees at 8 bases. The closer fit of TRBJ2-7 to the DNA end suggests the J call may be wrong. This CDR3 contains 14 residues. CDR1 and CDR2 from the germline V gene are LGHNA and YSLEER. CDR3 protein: CASSQEATGAEQYF. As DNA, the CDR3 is TGCGCCAGCAGCCAAGAGGCGACAGGGGCCGAGCAGTACTTC.

The CDR3 bases are TGTGCCAGCAGCGTAGATGTATGGGGGGCCTCTAGCACAGATACGCAGTATTTT. It specifies CASSVDVWGASSTDTQYF. The V gene is TRBV9, the J gene TRBJ2-3; D is perhaps TRBD1 or TRBD2 (6 bases each). Deletions cut 0 bases from V and 0 bases from J, with 17 bases between. The germline gives CDR1 SGDLS, CDR2 YYNGEE. The CDR3 is 18 residues long.

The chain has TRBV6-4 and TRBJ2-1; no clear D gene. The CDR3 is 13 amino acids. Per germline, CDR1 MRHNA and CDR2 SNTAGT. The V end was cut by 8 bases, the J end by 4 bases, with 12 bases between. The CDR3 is CASSEARYNEQFF. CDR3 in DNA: TGTGCCAGCTCGGAAGCCAGGTACAATGAGCAGTTCTTC.

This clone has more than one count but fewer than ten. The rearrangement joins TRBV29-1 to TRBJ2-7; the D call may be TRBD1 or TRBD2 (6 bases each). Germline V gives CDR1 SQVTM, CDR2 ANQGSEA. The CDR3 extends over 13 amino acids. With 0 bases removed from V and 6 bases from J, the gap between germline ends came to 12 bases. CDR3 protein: CSVEDRGGSEQYF. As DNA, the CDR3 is TGCAGCGTTGAAGATAGAGGGGGGAGCGAGCAGTACTTC.

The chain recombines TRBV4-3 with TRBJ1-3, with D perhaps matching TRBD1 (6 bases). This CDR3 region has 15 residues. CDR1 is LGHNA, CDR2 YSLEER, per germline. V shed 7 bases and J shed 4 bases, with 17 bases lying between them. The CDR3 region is CASKGEGGQGNTIYF. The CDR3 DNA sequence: TGCGCCAGCAAGGGAGAGGGGGGACAAGGAAACACCATATATTTT.

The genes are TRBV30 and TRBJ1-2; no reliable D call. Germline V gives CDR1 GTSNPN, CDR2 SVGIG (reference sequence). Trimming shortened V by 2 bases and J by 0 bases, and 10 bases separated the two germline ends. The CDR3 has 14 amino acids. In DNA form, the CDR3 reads TGTGCCTGGAGTTATTTGAGAGCTAACTATGGCTACACCTTC. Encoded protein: CAWSYLRANYGYTF.

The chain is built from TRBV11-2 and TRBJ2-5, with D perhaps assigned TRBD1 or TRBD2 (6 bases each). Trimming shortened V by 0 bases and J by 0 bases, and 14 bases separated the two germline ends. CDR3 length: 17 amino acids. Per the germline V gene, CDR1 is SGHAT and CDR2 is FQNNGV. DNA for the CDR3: TGTGCCAGCAGCTTAGATGAGGGGGGATGGAACCAAGAGACCCAGTACTTC. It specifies CASSLDEGGWNQETQYF.

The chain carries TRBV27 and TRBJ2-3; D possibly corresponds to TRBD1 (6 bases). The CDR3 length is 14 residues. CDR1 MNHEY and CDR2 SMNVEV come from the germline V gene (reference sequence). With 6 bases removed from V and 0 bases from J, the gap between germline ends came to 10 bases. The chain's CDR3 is CASSQGSSTDTQYF. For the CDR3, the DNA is TGTGCCAGCAGCCAGGGGTCTAGCACAGATACGCAGTATTTT.

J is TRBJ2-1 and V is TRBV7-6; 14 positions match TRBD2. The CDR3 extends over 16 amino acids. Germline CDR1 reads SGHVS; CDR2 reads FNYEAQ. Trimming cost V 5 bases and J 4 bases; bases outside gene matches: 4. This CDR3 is CASSRRTSGGYNEQFF. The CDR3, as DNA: TGTGCCAGCAGCAGACGGACTAGCGGGGGGTACAATGAGCAGTTCTTC. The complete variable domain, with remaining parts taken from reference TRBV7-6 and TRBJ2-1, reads GAGVSQSPRYKVTKRGQDVALRCDPISGHVSLYWYRQALGQGPEFLTYFNYEAQQDKSGLPNDRFSAERPEGSISTLTIQRTEQRDSAMYRCASSRRTSGGYNEQFFGPGTRLTVL.

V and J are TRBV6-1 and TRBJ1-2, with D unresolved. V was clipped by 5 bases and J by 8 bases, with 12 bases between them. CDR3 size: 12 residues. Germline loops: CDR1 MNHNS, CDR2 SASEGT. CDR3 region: CASSQKERGYTF. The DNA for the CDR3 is TGTGCCAGCAGTCAGAAAGAAAGGGGCTACACCTTC.

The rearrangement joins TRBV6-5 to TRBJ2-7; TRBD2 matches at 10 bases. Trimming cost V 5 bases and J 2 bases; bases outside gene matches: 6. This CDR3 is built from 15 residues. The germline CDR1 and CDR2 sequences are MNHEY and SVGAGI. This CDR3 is CASSADSGGPYEQYF. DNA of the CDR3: TGTGCCAGCAGTGCCGATAGCGGGGGGCCCTACGAGCAGTACTTC.

CDR3 coding DNA: TGTGCCAGCAGCGAACACCCGGGACCAGATAGATGGGAGACCCAGTACTTC. It codes for CASSEHPGPDRWETQYF. The chain combines TRBV9 with TRBJ2-5, with D perhaps TRBD1 or TRBD2 (5 bases each). The CDR3 consists of 17 residues. Germline loops: CDR1 SGDLS, CDR2 YYNGEE. Trimming pared 3 bases from V and 5 bases from J, leaving 23 bases between.

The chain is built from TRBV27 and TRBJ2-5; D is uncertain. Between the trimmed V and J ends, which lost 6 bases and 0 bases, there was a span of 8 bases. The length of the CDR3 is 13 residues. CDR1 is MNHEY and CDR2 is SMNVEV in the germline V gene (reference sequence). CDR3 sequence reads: CASSPRHQETQYF. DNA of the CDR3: TGTGCCAGCAGCCCAAGACACCAAGAGACCCAGTACTTC.

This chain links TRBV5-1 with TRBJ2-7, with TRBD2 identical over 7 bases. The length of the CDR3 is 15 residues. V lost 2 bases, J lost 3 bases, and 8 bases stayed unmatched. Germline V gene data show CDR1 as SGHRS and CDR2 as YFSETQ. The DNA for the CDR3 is TGCGCCAGCAGCTTAAGTAGACTAGCCGGCTACGAGCAGTACTTC. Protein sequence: CASSLSRLAGYEQYF.